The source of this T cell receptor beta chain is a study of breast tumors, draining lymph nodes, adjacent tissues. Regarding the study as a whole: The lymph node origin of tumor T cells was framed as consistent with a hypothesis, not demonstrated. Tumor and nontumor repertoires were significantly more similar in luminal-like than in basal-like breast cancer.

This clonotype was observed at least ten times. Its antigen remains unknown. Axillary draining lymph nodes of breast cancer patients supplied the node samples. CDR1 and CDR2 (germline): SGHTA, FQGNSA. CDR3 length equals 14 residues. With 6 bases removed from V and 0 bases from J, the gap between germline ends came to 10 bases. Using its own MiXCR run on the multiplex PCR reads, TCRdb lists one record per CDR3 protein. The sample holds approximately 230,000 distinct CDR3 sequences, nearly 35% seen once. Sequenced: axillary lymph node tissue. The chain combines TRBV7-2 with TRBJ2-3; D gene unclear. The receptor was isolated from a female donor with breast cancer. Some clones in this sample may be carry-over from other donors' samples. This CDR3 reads CASRWAISTDTQYF. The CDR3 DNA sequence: TGTGCCAGCAGATGGGCTATCAGCACAGATACGCAGTATTTT.